A single sample is the source of the 5 T cell receptor beta chains below, sequenced in a study of T cell repertoires in cytomegalovirus infection. In TCRdb, the reads were re-called with MiXCR into one record per CDR3 protein. The repertoire holds 250,000 to 300,000 distinct CDR3 sequences, under 30% seen once, with about 15% in the top ten. The source material was PBMCs. Receptors were obtained from a human donor in good health (CMV status not recorded). Some clones in this sample may be carry-over from other donors' samples.

V usage is TRBV20-1 and J usage is TRBJ2-1; 9 positions match TRBD2. V lost 5 bases to trimming and J lost 4 bases; unmatched junction nucleotides: 6. Germline V gene data show CDR1 as DFQATT and CDR2 as SNEGSKA (reference sequence). The length of the CDR3 is 14 residues. The CDR3 protein is CSALPGLAYNEQFF. In DNA form, the CDR3 reads TGCAGTGCTCTGCCGGGACTAGCATACAATGAGCAGTTCTTC.

This clonotype was detected many times. In DNA, the CDR3 is TGTGCCAGCAGTTTGATCCGGGGAGGGGGCGAGCAGTACTTC. This translates into CASSLIRGGGEQYF. The chain employs TRBV12-3 or TRBV12-4 and TRBJ2-7, with a weak D call TRBD2 (7 bases). V was pared by 3 bases and J by 6 bases, with 15 bases between. This CDR3 has 14 residues.

This clonotype has more than one count but fewer than ten. V usage is TRBV6-2 or TRBV6-3 and J usage is TRBJ1-5; 8 positions match TRBD1. This CDR3 is 14 amino acids long. Trimming at V came to 8 bases and at J to 7 bases, leaving 10 bases not matched to a gene. CDR1 and CDR2 (germline): MNHEY, SVGEGT. The CDR3 nucleotides read TGTGCCAGCGGAGACAGGGGTGGGTACCAGCCCCAGCATTTT. Amino acids: CASGDRGGYQPQHF.

The rearrangement links TRBV15 to TRBJ2-1, with TRBD2 identical over 16 bases. The CDR3 length is 15 residues. Germline-derived CDR1 and CDR2 are LNHNV and YYDKDF (reference sequence). V shed 2 bases and J 13 bases; nucleotides not matched to a gene: 5. The CDR3 DNA is TGTGCCACCAGCAGACTGGGACTAGCGGGAGGGATCCAGTTCTTC. Translating it yields CATSRLGLAGGIQFF.

The chain employs TRBV6-6 and TRBJ2-1; D call uncertain. CDR3 length equals 15 residues. V was clipped by 2 bases and J by 5 bases, with 13 bases between them. Germline values: CDR1 MNHNY, CDR2 SVGAGI (reference sequence). The DNA for the CDR3 is TGTGCCAGCAGTTACGCAAGGCGCCTCGACAATGAGCAGTTCTTC. This translates into CASSYARRLDNEQFF.